The 10 T cell receptor beta chains below all came from one sample that was sequenced in a study of blood T cell repertoires in COVID-19. The table came from immunoSEQ multiplex PCR; TCRdb's copy has only in-frame clones and leaves some out. The sample shows about 40,000 clones, about 88% of them seen only once. Sample: peripheral blood. Receptor source: a man between 60 and 70 years old with active COVID-19.

V usage is TRBV12-5 and J usage is TRBJ2-2; D perhaps matches TRBD2 (5 bases). The length of the CDR3 is 12 residues. V dropped 6 bases and J dropped 13 bases, with 15 bases sitting between them. Germline lookup yields CDR1 LGHNT and CDR2 FRNRAP. The CDR3 DNA sequence: TGTGCTAGTGGCCAGACTAAGCTGTGGCTGTTTTTT. It encodes CASGQTKLWLFF.

The chain uses TRBV12-3 or TRBV12-4 and TRBJ2-3, with TRBD1 as a possible D gene (6 bases). V was shortened by 4 bases and J by 4 bases, with 9 bases between the two germline ends. This CDR3 has 13 amino acids. CDR3 loop: CASSSQGPDTQYF. CDR3 in DNA: TGTGCCAGCAGTTCCCAGGGGCCAGATACGCAGTATTTT.

The table lists this clone with a count of one. The gene calls are TRBV19 and TRBJ2-7; 8 bases match TRBD1. Looked up from germline, CDR1 is LNHDA and CDR2 is SQIVND (reference sequence). The CDR3 has 14 amino acids. J gave up 3 bases and V 3 bases, and 4 bases lay outside the gene matches. The CDR3 bases are TGTGCCAGTAGTATGGGCAGGGGGCTCTACGAGCAGTACTTC. The encoded protein is CASSMGRGLYEQYF.

The rearrangement uses TRBV19 and TRBJ2-7; 7 bases align to TRBD1. Germline V gives CDR1 LNHDA, CDR2 SQIVND (reference sequence). The CDR3 loop spans 14 amino acids. The ends lost 5 bases at V and 3 bases at J; junction bases unmatched: 7. For the CDR3, the DNA is TGTGCCAGTAGTCGGCCGGACAGGATCTACGAGCAGTACTTC. Translated: CASSRPDRIYEQYF. Together with reference TRBV19 and TRBJ2-7, the CDR3 gives the full variable domain: DGGITQSPKYLFRKEGQNVTLSCEQNLNHDAMYWYRQDPGQGLRLIYYSQIVNDFQKGDIAEGYSVSREKKESFPLTVTSAQKNPTAFYLCASSRPDRIYEQYFGPGTRLTVT.

V usage is TRBV7-9 and J usage is TRBJ2-3; 12 bases map to TRBD2. There are 16 residues in the CDR3. The germline gives CDR1 SEHNR, CDR2 FQNEAQ (reference sequence). The trim removed 6 bases at V and 4 bases at J, leaving 8 bases unmatched. Here the CDR3 reads CASSSLTSGSADTQYF. The CDR3 DNA reads TGTGCCAGCAGTTCCCTGACTAGCGGGAGCGCAGATACGCAGTATTTT.

The rearrangement uses TRBV18 and TRBJ1-5; D is unresolved. V lost 2 bases and J lost 0, with 8 bases in between. Germline V gene sequence: CDR1 KGHSH, CDR2 LQKENI. The CDR3 length is 15 residues. The chain's CDR3 is CASSPGVTSNQPQHF. DNA of the CDR3: TGTGCCAGCTCACCAGGAGTAACTAGCAATCAGCCCCAGCATTTT.

V and J are TRBV6-5 and TRBJ1-2; D remains unclear. The CDR3 extends over 13 amino acids. V was shortened by 6 bases and J by 8 bases, with 16 bases between the two germline ends. Germline CDR1 and CDR2: MNHEY and SVGAGI. Here the CDR3 reads CASSTHGDWGYTF. The CDR3 DNA is TGTGCCAGCAGCACCCACGGAGATTGGGGCTACACCTTC.

J is TRBJ1-1 and V is TRBV18; 10 bases are shared with TRBD1. The germline V gene has CDR1 KGHSH and CDR2 LQKENI. The CDR3 runs to 14 residues. Trimming at V came to 6 bases and at J to 5 bases, leaving 6 bases not matched to a gene. The CDR3 spells CASSPRTGGTEAFF. The CDR3 nucleotides are TGTGCCAGCTCCCCCCGGACAGGGGGAACTGAAGCTTTCTTT.

V and J are TRBV18 and TRBJ2-7; D remains ambiguous. Germline V CDR1 and CDR2: KGHSH, LQKENI. The CDR3 consists of 13 residues. V gave up 6 bases and J gave up 0 bases, with 9 bases separating them. CDR3 sequence: CASSSTDSYEQYF. The CDR3 DNA sequence: TGTGCCAGCTCGAGTACAGACTCCTACGAGCAGTACTTC. Together with reference TRBV18 and TRBJ2-7, the CDR3 gives the full variable domain: NAGVMQNPRHLVRRRGQEARLRCSPMKGHSHVYWYRQLPEEGLKFMVYLQKENIIDESGMPKERFSAEFPKEGPSILRIQQVVRGDSAAYFCASSSTDSYEQYFGPGTRLTVT.

This chain uses TRBV2 with TRBJ2-7; D uncertain. Germline V gene sequence: CDR1 SNHLY, CDR2 FYNNEI. The CDR3 is 13 amino acids. V was clipped by 2 bases and J by 3 bases, with 8 bases between them. CDR3 in amino acids: CASSESRGYEQYF. CDR3 DNA: TGTGCCAGCAGTGAAAGCCGAGGCTACGAGCAGTACTTC. Combining the CDR3 with reference TRBV2 and TRBJ2-7 gives the whole variable domain EPEVTQTPSHQVTQMGQEVILRCVPISNHLYFYWYRQILGQKVEFLVSFYNNEISEKSEIFDDQFSVERPDGSNFTLKIRSTKLEDSAMYFCASSESRGYEQYFGPGTRLTVT.